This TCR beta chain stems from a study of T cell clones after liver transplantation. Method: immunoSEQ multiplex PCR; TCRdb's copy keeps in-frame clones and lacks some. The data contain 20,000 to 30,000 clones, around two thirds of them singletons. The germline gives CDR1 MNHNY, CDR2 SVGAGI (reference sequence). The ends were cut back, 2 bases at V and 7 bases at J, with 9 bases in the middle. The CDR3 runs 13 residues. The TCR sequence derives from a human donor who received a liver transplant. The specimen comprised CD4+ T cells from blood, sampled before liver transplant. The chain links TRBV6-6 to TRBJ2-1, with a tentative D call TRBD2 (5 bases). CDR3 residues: CASSYEEDNEQFF. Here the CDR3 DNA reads TGTGCCAGCAGTTACGAGGAGGATAATGAGCAGTTCTTC.